What follows is one T cell receptor (beta chain) and its context. As yet, its antigen is unknown. Profiled with immunoSEQ multiplex PCR; TCRdb holds only in-frame clones, not every one. Of 300,000 to 500,000 clones detected, around nine tenths appear once; the ten largest clones hold approximately 3.7%. Treatment reported: approximately 18 received Ad26.COV2.S at low or high dose, single or two shots; roughly five received placebo; per-sample allocation not given. Collection of the samples took place on day 63 after the first injection of vaccine or placebo. This specimen belongs to a study of Ad26.COV2.S vaccination and SARS-CoV-2 variants. Overall study context: The authors gave Ad26.COV2.S intramuscularly, either once or twice 56 days apart. Overall study findings and caveats: Vaccine and placebo groups showed comparable non-spike TCR breadth. Total T cell responses were possibly underestimated by TCR breadth and depth analyses.

V was cut by 0 bases and J by 0 bases, with 15 bases left in between. This CDR3 has 19 amino acids. Germline assignment: CDR1 LGHNT and CDR2 FRNRAP. This sequence was found in a person aged 18-65 years who received the Ad26.COV2.S COVID-19 vaccine or a placebo. The rearrangement joins TRBV12-5 to TRBJ1-6, with D unresolved. Sequenced here: peripheral blood, sampled in a trial of Ad26.COV2.S vaccine versus placebo. CDR3 sequence: CASGLVGQRPSSYNSPLHF. CDR3 nucleotide sequence: TGTGCTAGTGGTTTGGTAGGGCAGCGACCGAGCTCCTATAATTCACCCCTCCACTTT.